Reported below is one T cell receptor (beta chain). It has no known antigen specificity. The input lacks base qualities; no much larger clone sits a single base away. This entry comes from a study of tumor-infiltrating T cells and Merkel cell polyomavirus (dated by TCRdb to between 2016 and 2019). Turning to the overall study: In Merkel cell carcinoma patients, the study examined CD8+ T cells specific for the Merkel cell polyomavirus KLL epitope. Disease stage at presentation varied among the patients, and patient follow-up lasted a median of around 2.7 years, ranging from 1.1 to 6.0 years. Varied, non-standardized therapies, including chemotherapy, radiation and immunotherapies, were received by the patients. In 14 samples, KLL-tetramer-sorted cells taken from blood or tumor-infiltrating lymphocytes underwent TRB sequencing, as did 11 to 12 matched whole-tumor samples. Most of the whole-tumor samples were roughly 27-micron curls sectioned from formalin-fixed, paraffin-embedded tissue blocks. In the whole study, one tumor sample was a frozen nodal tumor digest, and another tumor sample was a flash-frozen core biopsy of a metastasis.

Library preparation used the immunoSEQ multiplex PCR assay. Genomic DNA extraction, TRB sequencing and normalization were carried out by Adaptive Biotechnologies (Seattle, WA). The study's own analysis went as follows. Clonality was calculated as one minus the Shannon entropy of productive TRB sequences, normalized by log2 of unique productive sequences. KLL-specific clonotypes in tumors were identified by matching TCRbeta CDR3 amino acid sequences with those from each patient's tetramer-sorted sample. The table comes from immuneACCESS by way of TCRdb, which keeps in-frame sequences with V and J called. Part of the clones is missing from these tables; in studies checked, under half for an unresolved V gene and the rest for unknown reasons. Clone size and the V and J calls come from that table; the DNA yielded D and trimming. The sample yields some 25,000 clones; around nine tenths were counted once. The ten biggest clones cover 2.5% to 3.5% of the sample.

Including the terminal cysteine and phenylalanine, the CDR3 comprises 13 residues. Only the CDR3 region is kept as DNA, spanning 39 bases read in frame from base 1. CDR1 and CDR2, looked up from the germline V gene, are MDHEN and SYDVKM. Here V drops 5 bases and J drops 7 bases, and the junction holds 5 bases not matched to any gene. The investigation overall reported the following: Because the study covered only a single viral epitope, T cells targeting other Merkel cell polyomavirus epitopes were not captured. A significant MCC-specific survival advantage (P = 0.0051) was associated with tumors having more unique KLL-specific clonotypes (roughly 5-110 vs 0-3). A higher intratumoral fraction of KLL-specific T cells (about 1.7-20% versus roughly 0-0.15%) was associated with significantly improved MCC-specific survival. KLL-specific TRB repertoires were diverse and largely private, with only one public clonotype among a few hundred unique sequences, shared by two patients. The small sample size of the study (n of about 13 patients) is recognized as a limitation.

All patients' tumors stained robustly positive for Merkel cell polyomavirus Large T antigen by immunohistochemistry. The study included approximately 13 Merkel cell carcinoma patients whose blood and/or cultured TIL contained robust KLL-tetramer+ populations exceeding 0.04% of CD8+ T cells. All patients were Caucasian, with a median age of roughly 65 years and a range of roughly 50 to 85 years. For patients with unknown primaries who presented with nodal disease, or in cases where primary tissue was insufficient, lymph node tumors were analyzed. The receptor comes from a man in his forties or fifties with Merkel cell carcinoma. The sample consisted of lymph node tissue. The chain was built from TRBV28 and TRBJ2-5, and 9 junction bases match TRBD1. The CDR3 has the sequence CASSPGQGGTQYF. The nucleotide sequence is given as TGTGCCAGCAGTCCGGGACAGGGTGGGACCCAGTACTTC. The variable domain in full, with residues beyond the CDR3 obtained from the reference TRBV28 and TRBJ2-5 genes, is DVKVTQSSRYLVKRTGEKVFLECVQDMDHENMFWYRQDPGLGLRLIYFSYDVKMKEKGDIPEGYSVSREKKERFSLILESASTNQTSMYLCASSPGQGGTQYFGPGTRLLVL.